The 32 T cell receptor beta chains reported below all come from one sample, sequenced in a study of cytomegalovirus exposure and HLA in healthy donors. Researchers ran the PCR with 60 Vbeta and 13 Jbeta primers. Sequencing used immunoSEQ multiplex PCR; TCRdb keeps in-frame clones, though not all of them. The sample yields some 120,000 clones, around 77% seen once. The sequenced sample was PBMCs. The receptors come from a young man in good health and CMV-seropositive.

This clone was picked up a small number of times. The chain joins TRBV7-9 to TRBJ2-7; D may be TRBD2 (6 bases). Trimming removed 5 bases at V and 0 bases at J, with 14 bases between. The CDR3 is 15 amino acids. CDR1 is SEHNR, CDR2 FQNEAQ, per germline (reference sequence). The DNA for the CDR3 is TGTGCCAGCAGCGGGCTGACTAGGGGCTCCTACGAGCAGTACTTC. Residues: CASSGLTRGSYEQYF. The whole variable domain, filled in from reference TRBV7-9 and TRBJ2-7, reads DTGVSQNPRHKITKRGQNVTFRCDPISEHNRLYWYRQTLGQGPEFLTYFQNEAQLEKSRLLSDRFSAERPKGSFSTLEIQRTEQGDSAMYLCASSGLTRGSYEQYFGPGTRLTVT.

The chain couples TRBV5-1 to TRBJ2-3; 9 nucleotides match TRBD2. The CDR3 totals 15 residues. Per the germline V gene, CDR1 is SGHRS and CDR2 is YFSETQ. V lost 6 bases to trimming and J lost 6 bases; unmatched junction nucleotides: 11. CDR3 DNA sequence: TGCGCCAGCAACCCCATCAGCGGGGGGTCGGATACGCAGTATTTT. This gives the protein CASNPISGGSDTQYF.

This clone was seen once. The chain carries TRBV27 and TRBJ1-5; D gene unclear. Germline V gene lookup returns CDR1 MNHEY and CDR2 SMNVEV (reference sequence). The V gene lost 0 bases and the J gene lost 0 bases, with 9 bases spanning the gap. The CDR3 covers 16 residues. CDR3 DNA sequence: TGTGCCAGCAGTTTATCCGAGATGAATAGCAATCAGCCCCAGCATTTT. It yields the protein CASSLSEMNSNQPQHF.

This clone was recorded at least ten times. The rearrangement links TRBV4-2 to TRBJ1-1; D is possibly TRBD1 (6 bases). The CDR3 covers 16 residues. Germline V gene sequence: CDR1 LGHNA, CDR2 YNFKEQ. The germline V and J ends were trimmed by 1 base and 1 base, with 13 bases remaining between them. CDR3 residues: CASSQAVTDRNTEAFF. CDR3 in DNA: TGTGCCAGCAGCCAAGCTGTTACGGACAGGAACACTGAAGCTTTCTTT.

The J gene is TRBJ2-3, the V gene TRBV2, with D maybe TRBD2 (6 bases). V lost 5 bases to trimming and J lost 4 bases, with 13 bases between them. CDR3 length: 14 residues. Germline CDR1 and CDR2: SNHLY and FYNNEI. CDR3 region: CASSFQGGPDTQYF. The CDR3 nucleotides read TGTGCCAGCAGTTTTCAGGGAGGACCAGATACGCAGTATTTT.

A remark on this clone: Other DNA sequences in this specimen translate into the identical CDR3. The chain couples TRBV30 to TRBJ1-2, with TRBD1 matching over 7 bases. The V segment lost 2 bases and the J segment 12 bases; nucleotides outside the gene matches: 9. CDR3 size: 12 residues. Germline V gene lookup returns CDR1 GTSNPN and CDR2 SVGIG (reference sequence). The CDR3 reads CAWSKGQGGNTF. CDR3 sequence (DNA): TGTGCCTGGAGTAAAGGGCAGGGGGGTAACACCTTC. Combining the CDR3 with reference TRBV30 and TRBJ1-2 gives the whole variable domain SQTIHQWPATLVQPVGSPLSLECTVEGTSNPNLYWYRQAAGRGLQLLFYSVGIGQISSEVPQNLSASRPQDRQFILSSKKLLLSDSGFYLCAWSKGQGGNTFGSGTRLTVV.

The chain employs TRBV5-4 and TRBJ2-5, with 14 nucleotides matching TRBD2. The CDR3 covers 17 residues. Germline V gives CDR1 SGHNT, CDR2 YYREEE (reference sequence). With 4 bases clipped from V and 0 bases from J, the junction kept 5 bases outside the gene matches. In DNA, the CDR3 is TGTGCCAGCAGCCCCCAGACTAGCGGGAGGGACCAAGAGACCCAGTACTTC. Translating gives CASSPQTSGRDQETQYF.

This chain joins TRBV27 and TRBJ1-5, with D perhaps TRBD1 (6 bases). The CDR3 loop spans 15 amino acids. Germline CDR1 MNHEY, CDR2 SMNVEV (reference sequence). V dropped 6 bases and J dropped 0 bases, with 12 bases sitting between them. CDR3 DNA sequence: TGTGCCAGCAGAAACCAGGGGAATAGCAATCAGCCCCAGCATTTT. It is translated as CASRNQGNSNQPQHF.

The chain links TRBV5-1 to TRBJ2-1; 7 bases map to TRBD1. J lost 4 bases, V lost 0 bases, and 7 bases had no gene match. CDR1 is SGHRS and CDR2 is YFSETQ in the germline V gene. This CDR3 has 16 amino acids. The DNA of the CDR3 is TGCGCCAGCAGCTTGGCCAAGGGGGCTGGGTACAATGAGCAGTTCTTC. It is translated as CASSLAKGAGYNEQFF.

The chain is built from TRBV18 and TRBJ1-2; 8 bases fit TRBD1. Germline CDR1 KGHSH, CDR2 LQKENI. The CDR3 contains 13 residues. J lost 8 bases, V lost 1 base, and 3 bases had no gene match. DNA of the CDR3: TGTGCCAGCTCACCACAACAGGGGGGAGGCTACACCTTC. Translated: CASSPQQGGGYTF.

This clone was seen only once. V gene TRBV7-9 combines with J gene TRBJ1-1; D unclear. V was cut by 1 base and J by 9 bases, with 15 bases left in between. Germline V gives CDR1 SEHNR, CDR2 FQNEAQ (reference sequence). This CDR3 is built from 14 residues. CDR3 sequence reads: CASSLVGVIGKAFF. CDR3 nucleotide sequence: TGTGCCAGCAGCTTAGTCGGGGTGATAGGGAAAGCTTTCTTT.

The V and J genes are TRBV4-1 and TRBJ2-1; 12 bases are shared with TRBD2. With V trimmed by 0 bases and J by 5 bases, 11 bases remained unmatched. Germline V gene data show CDR1 as MGHRA and CDR2 as YSYEKL. The CDR3 runs 19 residues. The CDR3 bases are TGCGCCAGCAGCCAAGAACAGGGGGTACTAGCGGGAGGAAACAATGAGCAGTTCTTC. Protein sequence: CASSQEQGVLAGGNNEQFF.

The chain recombines TRBV2 with TRBJ2-1, with 9 bases lining up with TRBD2. The CDR3 is 14 residues long. In germline, CDR1 is SNHLY, CDR2 FYNNEI. V was pared by 7 bases and J by 4 bases, with 5 bases of the junction left unmatched. The CDR3 DNA is TGTGCCAGCATGGAGACTAGCGGTTACAATGAGCAGTTCTTC. Protein product: CASMETSGYNEQFF.

The rearrangement links TRBV18 to TRBJ1-2; TRBD1 agrees at 9 bases. The CDR3 covers 13 residues. V shed 5 bases and J 6 bases; nucleotides not matched to a gene: 4. The germline V gene has CDR1 KGHSH and CDR2 LQKENI. CDR3 loop: CASSYDRGDGYTF. The CDR3, as DNA: TGTGCCAGCTCATATGACAGGGGGGATGGCTACACCTTC.

The chain combines TRBV2 with TRBJ1-5; tentatively, D is TRBD1 (6 bases). Looked up from germline, CDR1 is SNHLY and CDR2 is FYNNEI. Trimming removed 3 bases at V and 7 bases at J, with 13 bases between. CDR3 length equals 14 residues. CDR3 region: CASSENRVGQPQHF. The CDR3 DNA sequence: TGTGCCAGCAGTGAGAACAGGGTTGGCCAGCCCCAGCATTTT.

This sequence joins TRBV6-6 and TRBJ1-2; 7 bases are shared with TRBD1. Germline CDR1 and CDR2: MNHNY and SVGAGI (reference sequence). V shed 4 bases, J shed 3 bases, and the junction held 2 bases outside the gene matches. The CDR3 consists of 13 residues. The CDR3 DNA sequence: TGTGCCAGCAGTTCCACAGGGGACTATGGCTACACCTTC. Translation: CASSSTGDYGYTF.

The chain uses TRBV27 and TRBJ2-3, with TRBD2 matching 12 bases. Per germline, CDR1 MNHEY and CDR2 SMNVEV (reference sequence). Germline trimming cut 8 bases from V and 4 bases from J; bases unmatched to any gene: 10. This CDR3 is 16 amino acids long. The CDR3 coding sequence is TGTGCCAGCCCTCCCCTAGCGGGAGGGGGGGCAGATACGCAGTATTTT. Its translation: CASPPLAGGGADTQYF.

The chain combines TRBV28 with TRBJ2-1; tentatively, D is TRBD2 (6 bases). The CDR3 is 15 residues long. CDR1 MDHEN and CDR2 SYDVKM come from the germline V gene. V was shortened by 5 bases and J by 10 bases, with 21 bases between the two germline ends. The CDR3 is CASSLPSSPSGEQFF. Written as DNA, the CDR3 is TGTGCCAGCAGTCTCCCCTCCTCGCCAAGCGGGGAGCAGTTCTTC. The full variable domain, in which reference TRBV28 and TRBJ2-1 provide the parts outside the CDR3, is DVKVTQSSRYLVKRTGEKVFLECVQDMDHENMFWYRQDPGLGLRLIYFSYDVKMKEKGDIPEGYSVSREKKERFSLILESASTNQTSMYLCASSLPSSPSGEQFFGPGTRLTVL.

As to this clone: The same CDR3 also results from other DNA sequences found in this sample. The chain links TRBV6-5 to TRBJ2-7; 8 positions agree with TRBD2. V gave up 6 bases and J gave up 0 bases; unmatched junction bases: 7. The germline V gene encodes CDR1 MNHEY and CDR2 SVGAGI. The CDR3 runs to 15 residues. CDR3 nucleotide sequence: TGTGCCAGCAGCTACGGGGGGGGCGCCTCCTACGAGCAGTACTTC. Translated: CASSYGGGASYEQYF.

The chain links TRBV7-2 to TRBJ2-1, with 7 nucleotides matching TRBD1. Germline CDR1 and CDR2: SGHTA and FQGNSA. V trimming: 1 base; J trimming: 5 bases; junction bases outside the gene matches: 17. This CDR3 is 19 amino acids long. The CDR3 loop reads CASSLVLGVGTEANNEQFF. The CDR3, as DNA: TGTGCCAGCAGCTTAGTTTTGGGTGTCGGGACAGAGGCCAACAATGAGCAGTTCTTC.

The CDR3, as DNA: TGTGCCAGCAGCTCAGACGGTCCCTCCTACGAGCAGTACTTC. Amino acids: CASSSDGPSYEQYF. This sequence joins TRBV11-2 and TRBJ2-7; no reliable D call. The V and J ends lost 4 bases and 0 bases respectively, with 10 bases between them. Germline-derived CDR1 and CDR2 are SGHAT and FQNNGV. The CDR3 sequence is 14 residues long.

This clone was counted between two and nine times. CDR3 region: CASRRKGPGNTIYF. In nucleotides, the CDR3 is TGTGCCAGTAGGAGAAAGGGGCCCGGAAACACCATATATTTT. The chain joins TRBV19 to TRBJ1-3; TRBD1 might be the D (5 bases). V was pared by 6 bases and J by 4 bases, with 13 bases between. CDR3 length: 14 residues. Germline CDR1 LNHDA, CDR2 SQIVND (reference sequence). Based on the CDR3 plus reference TRBV19 and TRBJ1-3, the full variable domain is DGGITQSPKYLFRKEGQNVTLSCEQNLNHDAMYWYRQDPGQGLRLIYYSQIVNDFQKGDIAEGYSVSREKKESFPLTVTSAQKNPTAFYLCASRRKGPGNTIYFGEGSWLTVV.

This clone is medium-sized. The chain combines TRBV11-2 with TRBJ1-1; D may be TRBD1 (5 bases). Germline V gene sequence: CDR1 SGHAT, CDR2 FQNNGV. V was trimmed by 1 base and J by 6 bases, leaving 24 bases between them. There are 18 residues in the CDR3. The CDR3 DNA is TGTGCCAGCAGCTTAGTAATGTATCCTCTTCAACAGGACGCTGAAGCTTTCTTT. It translates to CASSLVMYPLQQDAEAFF.

J is TRBJ2-1 and V is TRBV27, with 7 bases aligning to TRBD1. Germline V gives CDR1 MNHEY, CDR2 SMNVEV (reference sequence). V trimming: 4 bases; J trimming: 5 bases; junction bases outside the gene matches: 8. The CDR3 is made up of 15 amino acids. The CDR3 loop reads CASSSRERGHNEQFF. The DNA for the CDR3 is TGTGCCAGCAGTTCCCGTGAGAGGGGGCACAATGAGCAGTTCTTC.

There are a few counts of this clone. The junction departs from germline at one end; a sequencing error may be responsible. V is TRBV6-1 and J is TRBJ2-6; tentative D call: TRBD1 (5 bases). The length of the CDR3 is 15 residues. Germline lookup yields CDR1 MNHNS and CDR2 SASEGT. The CDR3 here is CASSEDNSGANGLTF. CDR3 coding DNA: TGTGCCAGCAGTGAAGACAACTCTGGGGCCAACGGCCTGACTTTC.

This clone was seen a single time. The CDR3 loop reads CAIRQGARKNTEAFF. The CDR3 nucleotides read TGTGCCATCAGACAGGGGGCGCGTAAGAACACTGAAGCTTTCTTT. The chain joins TRBV10-3 to TRBJ1-1, with 9 bases matching TRBD1. Germline CDR1 ENHRY, CDR2 SYGVKD. V shed 6 bases and J 1 base; nucleotides not matched to a gene: 6. The CDR3 is made up of 15 amino acids.

CDR3 DNA: TGCAGCGTTGAAGGGTTCTTATCTCAACTCTACGAGCAGTACTTC. As protein: CSVEGFLSQLYEQYF. V is TRBV29-1 and J is TRBJ2-7, with no clear D. Trimming stripped 1 base from V and 3 bases from J, with 16 bases between. The CDR3 totals 15 residues. Looked up from germline, CDR1 is SQVTM and CDR2 is ANQGSEA.

The chain couples TRBV27 to TRBJ2-2; 9 nucleotides line up with TRBD2. Germline V lookup: CDR1 MNHEY, CDR2 SMNVEV (reference sequence). Losses at the gene ends were 3 bases for V and 5 bases for J; bases not matched to a gene: 4. CDR3 size: 15 residues. The CDR3 sequence: CASSFPAGGTGELFF. CDR3 sequence (DNA): TGTGCCAGCAGTTTTCCCGCGGGGGGGACCGGGGAGCTGTTTTTT.

About this clone itself: Relative to the germline gene, one junction end is altered; a read error may explain this. This chain joins TRBV11-3 and TRBJ2-7; possible D gene TRBD2, 6 bases. The CDR3 sequence is 14 residues long. CDR1 and CDR2 from the germline V gene are SGHNT and YENEEA. The CDR3 DNA reads TGTGCCAGCAGCCTTTCTAGCGCCTCCTCCGAGCAGTACTTC. This gives the protein CASSLSSASSEQYF.

V usage is TRBV5-1 and J usage is TRBJ2-1; D call uncertain. The length of the CDR3 is 14 residues. Germline CDR1 reads SGHRS; CDR2 reads YFSETQ. Trimming pared 1 base from V and 8 bases from J, leaving 13 bases between. The CDR3, as DNA: TGCGCCAGCAGCTTGTCTCTAGGTTTGGATGAGCAGTTCTTC. This translates into CASSLSLGLDEQFF. Filled out from reference TRBV5-1 and TRBJ2-1, the complete variable domain reads KAGVTQTPRYLIKTRGQQVTLSCSPISGHRSVSWYQQTPGQGLQFLFEYFSETQRNKGNFPGRFSGRQFSNSRSEMNVSTLELGDSALYLCASSLSLGLDEQFFGPGTRLTVL.

The CDR3 DNA follows: TGTGCCTGGAGTATCGGGGTTGTATCCTACGAGCAGTACTTC. Translated: CAWSIGVVSYEQYF. The chain is built from TRBV30 and TRBJ2-5; tentative D call: TRBD2 (5 bases). The J call is doubtful: the DNA matches TRBJ2-7 better. This CDR3 region has 14 residues. Germline V lookup: CDR1 GTSNPN, CDR2 SVGIG (reference sequence).

J is TRBJ1-2 and V is TRBV6-1; 8 bases match TRBD1. Per the germline V gene, CDR1 is MNHNS and CDR2 is SASEGT. This CDR3 spans 12 amino acids. Trimming removed 5 bases from V and 7 bases from J; junction bases left unmatched: 3. The CDR3, as DNA: TGTGCCAGCAGTCAGGGGGCCGGTGGCTACACCTTC. This sequence encodes CASSQGAGGYTF.